The rows below give T cell receptor beta chains drawn from one sample of a study of T cells in Graves' hyperthyroidism and ophthalmopathy. TCRdb analysed the multiplex PCR reads with MiXCR anew, one entry per CDR3 protein. Of approximately 600,000 distinct CDR3 sequences in the sample, about 14% were seen once. What was sequenced was blood. Every receptor here comes from a young woman with Graves' ophthalmopathy. CDR3s include the opening cysteine and the closing phenylalanine or tryptophan. The D gene is left open where the match is weak. Size is omitted from some rows. Given values are once, few, many or a class for expanded clones.

abundance | j_gene | d_gene | v_gene | CDR3aa | CDR3nt
- | TRBJ1-2 | - | TRBV27 | CASSPDRSPGGYTF | TGTGCCAGCAGCCCGGACAGAAGCCCGGGTGGCTACACCTTC
many | TRBJ1-2 | - | TRBV6-6 | CASSYSESYGYTF | TGTGCCAGCAGTTACTCCGAAAGCTATGGCTACACCTTC
many | TRBJ1-5 | TRBD1 | TRBV6-2/TRBV6-3 | CASSHGQGGFSNQPQHF | TGTGCCAGCAGTCATGGACAGGGTGGCTTTAGCAATCAGCCCCAGCATTTT
many | TRBJ1-2 | - | TRBV6-1 | CASTPVGGTDGYTF | TGTGCCAGCACCCCGGTGGGCGGAACGGATGGCTACACCTTC
- | TRBJ1-3 | - | TRBV6-1 | CASGGVGNTIYF | TGTGCCAGCGGAGGGGTTGGAAACACCATATATTTT
few | TRBJ2-7 | - | TRBV7-6 | CASSLAPQYEQYF | TGTGCCAGCAGCTTAGCGCCACAGTACGAGCAGTACTTC
many | TRBJ1-6 | - | TRBV6-2/TRBV6-3 | CASRPGTKGNSPLHF | TGTGCCAGCAGGCCCGGGACAAAAGGAAATTCACCCCTCCACTTT
- | TRBJ2-3 | - | TRBV20-1 | CSALRLDGTDTQYF | TGCAGTGCTCTGCGACTAGACGGCACAGATACGCAGTATTTT
many | TRBJ1-2 | - | TRBV28 | CASSLWASAGYGYTF | TGTGCCAGCAGTTTATGGGCATCGGCGGGCTATGGCTACACCTTC
- | TRBJ2-7 | - | TRBV9 | CASSVEVWGEGDNEQYF | TGTGCCAGCAGCGTAGAGGTGTGGGGGGAAGGGGACAACGAGCAGTACTTC
many | TRBJ1-2 | TRBD1 | TRBV20-1 | CSASRQGHTF | TGCAGTGCCTCGCGACAGGGCCACACCTTC
many | TRBJ2-1 | - | TRBV7-9 | CASSPSESSYNEQFF | TGTGCCAGCAGCCCTAGTGAGAGCTCCTACAATGAGCAGTTCTTC
- | TRBJ2-1 | - | TRBV19 | CASSGPGGGQQFF | TGTGCCAGTAGCGGACCAGGGGGGGGACAGCAGTTCTTC
- | TRBJ2-7 | TRBD2 | TRBV10-3 | CASTSGTPYEQYF | TGTGCCTCAACTAGCGGGACACCTTACGAGCAGTACTTC
- | TRBJ2-7 | - | TRBV3-1 | CASSQPLSEQYF | TGTGCCAGCAGCCAGCCCCTTAGCGAGCAGTACTTC
many | TRBJ2-7 | - | TRBV29-1 | CSVRDYEQYF | TGCAGCGTTCGGGACTACGAGCAGTACTTC
- | TRBJ2-5 | - | TRBV19 | CASSIWQGFETQYF | TGTGCCAGTAGTATTTGGCAGGGATTTGAGACCCAGTACTTC
few | TRBJ2-7 | TRBD2 | TRBV11-2 | CASSLGLAGSSYEQYF | TGTGCCAGCAGCTTAGGACTAGCGGGTAGCTCCTACGAGCAGTACTTC
many | TRBJ2-7 | - | TRBV9 | CASSVEPMGRTVSYEQYF | TGTGCCAGCAGCGTAGAACCAATGGGGCGGACCGTCTCCTACGAGCAGTACTTC
few | TRBJ1-2 | TRBD1 | TRBV13 | CASSGPGQGDQGRYGYTF | TGTGCCAGCAGCGGACCGGGACAGGGGGATCAGGGTCGGTATGGCTACACCTTC
- | TRBJ2-4 | TRBD2 | TRBV19 | CASSQILAGHKNIQYF | TGTGCCAGTAGTCAGATACTAGCGGGGCACAAAAACATTCAGTACTTC
many | TRBJ2-1 | - | TRBV10-3 | CAISESTGQYNEQFF | TGTGCCATCAGTGAGAGTACGGGACAATACAATGAGCAGTTCTTC
- | TRBJ2-7 | TRBD1 | TRBV7-9 | CASSYSRGPYSYEQYF | TGTGCCAGCAGCTACTCTAGGGGGCCTTACTCCTACGAGCAGTACTTC
many | TRBJ1-5 | TRBD1 | TRBV12-3/TRBV12-4 | CASTRPGQGLHF | TGTGCCAGCACCAGACCGGGACAGGGATTGCATTTT
many | TRBJ1-6 | - | TRBV27 | CATNTKSSYNSPLHF | TGTGCCACCAACACGAAATCCTCCTATAATTCACCCCTCCACTTT
few | TRBJ2-5 | TRBD1 | TRBV6-1 | CASSSQRWTGGETQYF | TGTGCCAGCAGCTCCCAGAGGTGGACAGGGGGAGAGACCCAGTACTTC
many | TRBJ2-3 | TRBD2 | TRBV2 | CASSAGLAETDTQYF | TGTGCCAGCAGCGCTGGACTAGCGGAGACAGATACGCAGTATTTT
many | TRBJ1-2 | - | TRBV2 | CASSVGPGNYGYTF | TGTGCCAGCAGTGTTGGCCCGGGAAACTATGGCTACACCTTC